Sequencing of this T cell receptor beta chain was carried out in a study of shared clonotypes between healthy human individuals. Study-level information: The plates for each donor numbered three CD4 naive, three CD4 memory, two CD8 naive and one CD8 memory.

In the study's own analysis: ImmunoSEQ supplied junction-only sequences lacking quality scores, so filtering was different. Profiled with immunoSEQ multiplex PCR; TCRdb holds only in-frame clones, not every one. V and J calls and clone size follow that table, whereas D and trimming were derived from the DNA. The table shows 2 million to 2.5 million clones, with just over 90% occurring only once. This CDR3 is built from 15 residues. The V and J ends lost 0 bases and 6 bases respectively, with 12 bases between them. Germline V CDR1 and CDR2: LNHDA, SQIVND (reference sequence). This TCR came from a man between 18 and 35 years old in good health. Some clones in this sample may be carry-over from other donors' samples. This chain links TRBV19 with TRBJ2-1; possible D gene TRBD2, 6 bases. The sequenced sample was naive CD4+ T cells from PBMCs. Subset of the sample: CD45RA+ positively selected. CDR3 sequence: CASSIDKTGGNEQFF. CDR3 DNA sequence: TGTGCCAGTAGTATAGATAAAACCGGGGGCAATGAGCAGTTCTTC.